The present TCR beta chain was sequenced within a study of blood T cell repertoires in COVID-19. Looking at the study overall: Sites across the United States, Italy and Spain contributed samples from acute and convalescent COVID-19. T cells, B-cell-depleted T cells, or PBMCs supplied cDNA or gDNA.

The germline V gene encodes CDR1 MNHEY and CDR2 SVGAGI. Trimming cost V 0 bases and J 4 bases; bases outside gene matches: 4. The CDR3 runs to 15 residues. The table lists this clone with a count of one. Assay: immunoSEQ multiplex PCR; the TCRdb copy retains only in-frame clones and omits some. This sample has about 100,000 clones, with roughly 90% found just once. The specimen sequenced was peripheral blood. This TCR came from a man aged 25-45 years in a cohort sampled during active COVID-19. The chain carries TRBV6-5 and TRBJ2-5; TRBD2 agrees at 8 bases. As DNA, the CDR3 is TGTGCCAGCAGTTACTCTCACGGGAGGGCAGAGACCCAGTACTTC. Residues: CASSYSHGRAETQYF.